One sample yielded the 11 T cell receptor beta chains listed below, sequenced in a study of blood T cell repertoires in COVID-19. Method: immunoSEQ multiplex PCR; TCRdb's copy keeps in-frame clones and lacks some. The repertoire consists of a few hundred thousand clones, with about 90% occurring once and the leading ten covering roughly 6.7%. What was sequenced was peripheral blood. The receptors derive from a man in his late teens or twenties who had recovered from COVID-19.

The chain couples TRBV19 to TRBJ1-5; 7 nucleotides align to TRBD1. Germline assignment: CDR1 LNHDA and CDR2 SQIVND (reference sequence). The CDR3 extends over 17 amino acids. With V trimmed by 0 bases and J by 3 bases, 8 bases remained unmatched. This chain's CDR3 is CASSIEYSRGANQPQHF. For the CDR3, the DNA is TGTGCCAGTAGTATAGAGTATAGCAGGGGGGCCAATCAGCCCCAGCATTTT.

The chain links TRBV3-1 (or the pseudogene TRBV3-2) to TRBJ2-5; D may be TRBD2 (6 bases). The length of the CDR3 is 16 residues. The V gene's germline CDR1 is LGHDT and CDR2 YNNKEL (reference sequence). The V end lost 1 base, the J end lost 5 bases, and 17 bases lay between the germline ends. The CDR3 coding sequence is TGTGCCAGCAGCCAAGTTTATCGGGACTCCGGCGAGACCCAGTACTTC. Protein: CASSQVYRDSGETQYF.

The chain combines TRBV19 with TRBJ1-1; 7 nucleotides line up with TRBD1. The V gene's germline CDR1 is LNHDA and CDR2 SQIVND (reference sequence). This CDR3 has 18 amino acids. V gave up 2 bases and J gave up 1 base; unmatched junction bases: 13. As DNA, the CDR3 is TGTGCCAGTAGTATAATTTCAGGGGGTTCATATCCGAACACTGAAGCTTTCTTT. Translating gives CASSIISGGSYPNTEAFF.

The chain uses TRBV7-6 and TRBJ2-2; maybe TRBD1 (5 bases). Trimming removed 0 bases from V and 8 bases from J, with 16 bases in between. CDR3 length equals 16 residues. The germline CDR1 and CDR2 sequences are SGHVS and FNYEAQ. The CDR3 DNA follows: TGTGCCAGCAGCTTAGCGCCAGGGATGGAAGCGGGGGAGCTGTTTTTT. It is translated as CASSLAPGMEAGELFF.

The chain combines TRBV5-1 with TRBJ1-2; a weak D match, TRBD1 (6 bases). The V gene lost 0 bases and the J gene lost 0 bases, with 9 bases spanning the gap. This CDR3 spans 15 amino acids. CDR1 is SGHRS, CDR2 YFSETQ, per germline. The CDR3 is CASSLGQATNYGYTF. DNA of the CDR3: TGCGCCAGCAGCTTGGGACAGGCCACTAACTATGGCTACACCTTC.

This clone was found once. The chain recombines TRBV27 with TRBJ2-3; a possible D gene is TRBD2 (6 bases). The CDR3 runs to 13 residues. V lost 3 bases and J lost 10, with 14 bases in between. Germline V gene sequence: CDR1 MNHEY, CDR2 SMNVEV (reference sequence). The CDR3 nucleotides are TGTGCCAGCAGTTTCCTCGGGGGAGCGGCGCAGTATTTT. Amino acid sequence: CASSFLGGAAQYF.

The chain combines TRBV10-3 with TRBJ2-7; 8 bases match TRBD1. CDR3 length: 14 amino acids. The V segment lost 11 bases and the J segment 1 base; nucleotides outside the gene matches: 10. In germline, CDR1 is ENHRY, CDR2 SYGVKD. As DNA, the CDR3 is TGTGCCGCCTCCATCGGACAGGGATCCTACGAGCAGTACTTC. Residues: CAASIGQGSYEQYF.

The chain recombines TRBV7-9 with TRBJ2-5; TRBD2 agrees at 8 bases. The V gene's germline CDR1 is SEHNR and CDR2 FQNEAQ (reference sequence). The CDR3 loop spans 15 amino acids. V lost 5 bases and J lost 4; bases outside the gene matches: 9. CDR3 loop: CASSPGGGPPETQYF. In DNA form, the CDR3 reads TGTGCCAGCAGCCCCGGGGGGGGTCCCCCAGAGACCCAGTACTTC. The whole variable domain, remainder taken from reference TRBV7-9 and TRBJ2-5, is DTGVSQNPRHKITKRGQNVTFRCDPISEHNRLYWYRQTLGQGPEFLTYFQNEAQLEKSRLLSDRFSAERPKGSFSTLEIQRTEQGDSAMYLCASSPGGGPPETQYFGPGTRLLVL.

V is TRBV5-1 and J is TRBJ2-1, with D possibly matching TRBD1 (5 bases). Germline values: CDR1 SGHRS, CDR2 YFSETQ. CDR3 length equals 14 residues. Trimming removed 4 bases at V and 2 bases at J, with 10 bases between. CDR3 in amino acids: CASSQTTAYNEQFF. CDR3 bases: TGCGCCAGCAGCCAAACGACAGCCTACAATGAGCAGTTCTTC.

V gene TRBV19 combines with J gene TRBJ2-6; a weak D match, TRBD1 (6 bases). The CDR3 covers 15 residues. V lost 5 bases and J lost 0, with 8 bases in between. Germline assignment: CDR1 LNHDA and CDR2 SQIVND (reference sequence). The CDR3 region has the DNA TGTGCCAGTAGTGGGGACATCTCTGGGGCCAACGTCCTGACTTTC. Translation: CASSGDISGANVLTF.

In this sample, this clone turned up once. The rearrangement uses TRBV28 and TRBJ2-3, with D unresolved. V lost 5 bases and J lost 4, with 10 bases in between. Looked up from germline, CDR1 is MDHEN and CDR2 is SYDVKM. The CDR3 has 13 residues. CDR3 residues: CASSPGTPDTQYF. CDR3 nucleotides: TGTGCCAGCAGTCCCGGTACGCCAGATACGCAGTATTTT.